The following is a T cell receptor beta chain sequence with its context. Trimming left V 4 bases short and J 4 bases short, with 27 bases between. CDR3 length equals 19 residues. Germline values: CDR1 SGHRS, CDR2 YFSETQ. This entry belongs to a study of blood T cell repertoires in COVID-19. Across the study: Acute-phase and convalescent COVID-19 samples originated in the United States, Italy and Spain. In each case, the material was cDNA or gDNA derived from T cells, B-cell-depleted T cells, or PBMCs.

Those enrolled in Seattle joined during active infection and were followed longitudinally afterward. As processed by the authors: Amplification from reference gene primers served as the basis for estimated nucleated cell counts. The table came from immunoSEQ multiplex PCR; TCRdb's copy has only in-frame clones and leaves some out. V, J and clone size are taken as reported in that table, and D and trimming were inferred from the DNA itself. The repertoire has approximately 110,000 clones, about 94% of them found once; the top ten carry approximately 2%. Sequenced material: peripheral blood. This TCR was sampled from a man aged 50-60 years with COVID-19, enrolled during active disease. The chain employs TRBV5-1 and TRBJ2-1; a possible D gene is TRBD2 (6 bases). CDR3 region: CASSPILSGLGREYNEQFF. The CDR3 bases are TGCGCCAGCAGCCCTATTTTATCGGGACTGGGCAGGGAATACAATGAGCAGTTCTTC.